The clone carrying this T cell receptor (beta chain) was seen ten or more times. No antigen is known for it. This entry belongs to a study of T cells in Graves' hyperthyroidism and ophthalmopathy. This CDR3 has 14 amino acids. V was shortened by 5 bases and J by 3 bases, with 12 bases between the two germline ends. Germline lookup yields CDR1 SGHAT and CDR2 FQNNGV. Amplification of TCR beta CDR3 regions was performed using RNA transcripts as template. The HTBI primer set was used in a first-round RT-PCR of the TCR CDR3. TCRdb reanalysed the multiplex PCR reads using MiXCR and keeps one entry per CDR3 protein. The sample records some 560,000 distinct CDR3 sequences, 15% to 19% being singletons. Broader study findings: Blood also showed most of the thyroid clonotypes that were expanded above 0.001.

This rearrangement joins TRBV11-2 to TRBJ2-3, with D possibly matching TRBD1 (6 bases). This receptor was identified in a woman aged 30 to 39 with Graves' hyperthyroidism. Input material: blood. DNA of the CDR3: TGTGCCAGCAGCCAAGCCCAGGGGACAGATACGCAGTATTTT. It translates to CASSQAQGTDTQYF. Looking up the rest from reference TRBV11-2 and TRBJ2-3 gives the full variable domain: EAGVAQSPRYKIIEKRQSVAFWCNPISGHATLYWYQQILGQGPKLLIQFQNNGVVDDSQLPKDRFSAERLKGVDSTLKIQPAKLEDSAVYLCASSQAQGTDTQYFGPGTRLTVL.